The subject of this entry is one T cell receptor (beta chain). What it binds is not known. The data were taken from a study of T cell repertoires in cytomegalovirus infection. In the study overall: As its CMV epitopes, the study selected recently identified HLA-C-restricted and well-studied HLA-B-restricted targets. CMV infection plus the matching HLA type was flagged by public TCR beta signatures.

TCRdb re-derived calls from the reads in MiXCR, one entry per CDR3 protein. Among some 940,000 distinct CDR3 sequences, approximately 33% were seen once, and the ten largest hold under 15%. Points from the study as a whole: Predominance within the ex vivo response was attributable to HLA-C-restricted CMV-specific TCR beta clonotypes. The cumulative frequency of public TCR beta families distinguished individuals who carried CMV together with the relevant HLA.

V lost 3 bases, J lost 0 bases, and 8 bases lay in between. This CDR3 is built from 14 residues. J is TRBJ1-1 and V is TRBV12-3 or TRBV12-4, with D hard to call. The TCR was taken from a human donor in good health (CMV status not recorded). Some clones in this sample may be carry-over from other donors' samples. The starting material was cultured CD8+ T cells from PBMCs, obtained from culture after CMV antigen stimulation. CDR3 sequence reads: CASSFFSLNTEAFF. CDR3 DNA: TGTGCCAGCAGTTTTTTTAGTCTGAACACTGAAGCTTTCTTT.